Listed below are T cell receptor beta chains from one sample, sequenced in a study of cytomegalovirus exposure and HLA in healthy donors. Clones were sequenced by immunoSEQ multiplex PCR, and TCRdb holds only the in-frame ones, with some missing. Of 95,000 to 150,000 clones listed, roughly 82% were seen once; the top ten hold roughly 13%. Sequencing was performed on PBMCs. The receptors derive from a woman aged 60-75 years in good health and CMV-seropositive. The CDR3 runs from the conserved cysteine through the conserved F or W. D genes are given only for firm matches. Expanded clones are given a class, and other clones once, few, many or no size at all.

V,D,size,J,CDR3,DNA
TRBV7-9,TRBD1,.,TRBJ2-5,CASSSRQGAETQYF,TGTGCCAGCAGCTCTAGACAGGGGGCAGAGACCCAGTACTTC
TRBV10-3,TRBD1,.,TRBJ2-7,CAISEQGQGKQYF,TGTGCCATCAGTGAGCAGGGACAGGGTAAGCAGTACTTC
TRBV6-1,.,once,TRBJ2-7,CASSETTEQYF,TGTGCCAGCAGTGAGACTACAGAGCAGTACTTC
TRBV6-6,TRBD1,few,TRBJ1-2,CASSDTGTGDYYGYTF,TGTGCCAGCAGCGACACCGGGACAGGGGATTATTATGGCTACACCTTC
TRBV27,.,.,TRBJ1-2,CASSFQGYYGYTF,TGTGCCAGCAGTTTTCAGGGCTACTATGGCTACACCTTC
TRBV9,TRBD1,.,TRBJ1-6,CASSGTGTVSSPLHF,TGTGCCAGCAGCGGGACAGGGACAGTATCTTCACCCCTCCACTTT
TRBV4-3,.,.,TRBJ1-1,CASSQESRATEAFF,TGCGCCAGCAGCCAAGAATCGAGGGCCACTGAAGCTTTCTTT
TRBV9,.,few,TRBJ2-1,CASSGLPSEQFF,TGTGCCAGCAGCGGACTGCCCAGTGAGCAGTTCTTC
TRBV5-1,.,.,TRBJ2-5,CASSQRPWARGAKETQYF,TGCGCCAGCAGCCAGAGGCCTTGGGCGCGCGGGGCAAAAGAGACCCAGTACTTC
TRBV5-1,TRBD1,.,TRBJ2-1,CASSPVWTGVTNEQFF,TGCGCCAGCAGCCCAGTGTGGACAGGGGTTACCAATGAGCAGTTCTTC
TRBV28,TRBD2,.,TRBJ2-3,CASSLRLAVRTDTQYF,TGTGCCAGCAGTTTAAGGCTAGCGGTGCGCACAGATACGCAGTATTTT
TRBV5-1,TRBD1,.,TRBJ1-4,CASSTEGQGRLFF,TGCGCCAGCAGCACCGAAGGACAGGGAAGGCTGTTTTTT
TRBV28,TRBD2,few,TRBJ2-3,CASSFAAGGLNTQYF,TGTGCCAGCAGTTTCGCCGCGGGGGGATTAAATACGCAGTATTTT
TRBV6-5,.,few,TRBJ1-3,CASSLRDNSGNTIYF,TGTGCCAGCAGCCTACGCGACAACTCTGGAAACACCATATATTTT
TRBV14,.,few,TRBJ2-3,CASSIRATGDTQYF,TGTGCCAGCAGCATCCGGGCCACGGGGGATACGCAGTATTTT
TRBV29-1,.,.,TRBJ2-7,CSVGIESSYEQYF,TGCAGCGTCGGGATTGAGAGCTCCTACGAGCAGTACTTC
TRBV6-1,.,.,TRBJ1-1,CASGRGMNTEAFF,TGTGCCAGCGGCCGGGGGATGAACACTGAAGCTTTCTTT
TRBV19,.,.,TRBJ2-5,CASSIVGGSQETQYF,TGTGCCAGTAGTATAGTGGGGGGATCCCAAGAGACCCAGTACTTC
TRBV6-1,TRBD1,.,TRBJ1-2,CASSERSGTGTFYGYTF,TGTGCCAGCAGTGAAAGGTCCGGGACAGGCACCTTTTATGGCTACACCTTC
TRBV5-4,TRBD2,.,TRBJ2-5,CASSFLTGGQETQYF,TGTGCCAGCAGCTTTTTAACGGGGGGGCAAGAGACCCAGTACTTC
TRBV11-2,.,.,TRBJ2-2,CASSLLASNTGELFF,TGTGCCAGCAGCTTATTGGCATCTAACACCGGGGAGCTGTTTTTT
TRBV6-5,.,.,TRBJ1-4,CASSRKYINEKLFF,TGTGCCAGCAGTCGAAAGTACATCAATGAAAAACTGTTTTTT
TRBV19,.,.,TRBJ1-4,CASSDQGRDGKLFF,TGTGCCAGTAGTGATCAGGGGCGCGATGGAAAACTGTTTTTT
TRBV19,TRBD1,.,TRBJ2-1,CASSIGTGHNEQFF,TGTGCCAGTAGTATAGGGACAGGACACAATGAGCAGTTCTTC
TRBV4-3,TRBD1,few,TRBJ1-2,CASSRGAGQGFDGYTF,TGCGCCAGCAGCCGCGGAGCAGGACAGGGTTTTGATGGCTACACCTTC
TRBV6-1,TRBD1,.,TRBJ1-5,CASTVTGTNQPQHF,TGTGCCAGCACCGTGACAGGGACGAATCAGCCCCAGCATTTT
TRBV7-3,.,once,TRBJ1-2,CASSLSSTGSSIGYTF,TGTGCCAGCAGCTTAAGTTCTACAGGGTCTTCGATCGGCTACACCTTC
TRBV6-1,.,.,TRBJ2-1,CASSESGILAQFF,TGTGCCAGCAGTGAGTCAGGGATCCTGGCCCAGTTCTTC
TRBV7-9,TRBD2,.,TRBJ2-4,CASSPYTGGMAKNIQYF,TGTGCCAGCAGTCCTTACACCGGGGGGATGGCCAAAAACATTCAGTACTTC
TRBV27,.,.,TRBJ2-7,CASSLLGQSSYEQYF,TGTGCCAGCAGTTTATTGGGGCAGAGCTCCTACGAGCAGTACTTC
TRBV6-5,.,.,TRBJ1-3,CASSLTAAGNTIYF,TGTGCCAGCAGTCTGACAGCAGCTGGAAACACCATATATTTT
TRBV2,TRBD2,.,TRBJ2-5,CASREWYAGDETQYF,TGTGCCAGCAGAGAATGGTATGCGGGGGATGAGACCCAGTACTTC
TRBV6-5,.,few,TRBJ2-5,CASSYGQGMETQYF,TGTGCCAGCAGTTACGGGCAGGGGATGGAGACCCAGTACTTC
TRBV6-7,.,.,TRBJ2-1,CASGQSGYNEQFF,TGTGCCAGCGGACAGTCTGGGTACAATGAGCAGTTCTTC
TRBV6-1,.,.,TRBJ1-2,CASTIWGLNYGYTF,TGTGCCAGCACAATTTGGGGACTTAACTATGGCTACACCTTC
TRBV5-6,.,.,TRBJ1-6,CASSLGGGVIYNSPLHF,TGTGCCAGCAGCTTGGGCGGTGGCGTGATTTATAATTCACCCCTCCACTTT
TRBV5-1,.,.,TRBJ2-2,CASSRGAAGELFF,TGCGCCAGCAGCCGTGGGGCGGCCGGGGAGCTGTTTTTT
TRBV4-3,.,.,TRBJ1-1,CASSQQRDIYTEAFF,TGCGCCAGCAGCCAACAAAGGGACATCTACACTGAAGCTTTCTTT
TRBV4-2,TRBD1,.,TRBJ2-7,CASSQVGDRTYEQYF,TGTGCCAGCAGCCAAGTCGGGGACAGGACCTACGAGCAGTACTTC
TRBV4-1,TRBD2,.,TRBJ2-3,CASSQRTRGPLGSTDTQYF,TGCGCCAGCAGCCAACGGACTAGAGGACCCCTCGGTAGCACAGATACGCAGTATTTT
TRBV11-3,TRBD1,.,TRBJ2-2,CASSPVGTEKAGELFF,TGTGCCAGCAGCCCAGTGGGGACAGAGAAGGCCGGGGAGCTGTTTTTT
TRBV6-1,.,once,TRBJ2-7,CASSTGGTGGYEQYF,TGTGCCAGCAGTACTGGCGGGACGGGTGGATACGAGCAGTACTTC
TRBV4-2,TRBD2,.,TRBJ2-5,CASSQGVAGETQYF,TGTGCCAGCAGCCAAGGGGTAGCGGGAGAGACCCAGTACTTC
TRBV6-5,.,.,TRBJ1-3,CASSYLQPISGNTIYF,TGTGCCAGCAGTTACTTACAGCCGATCTCTGGAAACACCATATATTTT
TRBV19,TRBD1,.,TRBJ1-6,CASSTERDRLGPYNSPLHF,TGTGCCAGTAGTACGGAGAGGGACAGGTTAGGTCCCTATAATTCACCCCTCCACTTT
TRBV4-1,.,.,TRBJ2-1,CASSHGEGNEQFF,TGCGCCAGCAGCCACGGGGAAGGGAATGAGCAGTTCTTC
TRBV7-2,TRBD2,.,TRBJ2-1,CASNLRLAGDDEQFF,TGTGCCAGCAACCTTAGACTAGCGGGAGACGATGAGCAGTTCTTC
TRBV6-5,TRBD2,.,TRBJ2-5,CASSSFRTSGTETQYF,TGTGCCAGCAGTTCGTTCCGGACTAGCGGGACGGAGACCCAGTACTTC
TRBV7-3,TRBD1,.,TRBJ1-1,CASSLTGGTGTEAFF,TGTGCCAGCAGCTTAACTGGGGGGACAGGGACCGAAGCTTTCTTT
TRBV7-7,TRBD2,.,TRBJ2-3,CASSLGSGGADTQYF,TGTGCCAGCAGCTTAGGTTCGGGAGGGGCAGATACGCAGTATTTT
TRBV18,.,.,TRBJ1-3,CASSRARQASSGNTIYF,TGTGCCAGCTCACGAGCAAGACAGGCCAGCTCTGGAAACACCATATATTTT
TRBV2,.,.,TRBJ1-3,CASSALQSPGNTIYF,TGTGCCAGCAGTGCTTTACAGAGCCCTGGAAACACCATATATTTT
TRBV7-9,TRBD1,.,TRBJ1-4,CASSAPTGVSNEKLFF,TGTGCCAGCAGCGCACCGACAGGGGTATCTAATGAAAAACTGTTTTTT
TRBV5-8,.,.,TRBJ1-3,CASRTPSSGNTIYF,TGTGCCAGCCGGACACCGAGCTCTGGAAACACCATATATTTT
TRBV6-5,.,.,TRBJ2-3,CASSYREGADTQYF,TGTGCCAGCAGTTACAGGGAAGGGGCAGATACGCAGTATTTT
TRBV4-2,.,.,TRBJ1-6,CASSQEVAAAQEWVLHF,TGTGCCAGCAGCCAAGAGGTGGCGGCAGCCCAAGAGTGGGTCCTCCACTTT
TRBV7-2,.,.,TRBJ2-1,CAPWRDSPYNEQFF,TGTGCTCCCTGGAGGGACAGTCCCTACAATGAGCAGTTCTTC